This TCR beta chain was found in a study of blood T cell repertoires in COVID-19. As for the study in general: Samples taken during acute and convalescent COVID-19 were collected in the United States, Italy and Spain.

J lost 4 bases, V lost 9 bases, and 7 bases had no gene match. The germline CDR1 and CDR2 sequences are MNHEY and SVGAGI. The CDR3 runs 13 residues. In the source study's methods: Using reference gene primer amplification, nucleated cell counts were estimated. Clones were sequenced by immunoSEQ multiplex PCR, and TCRdb holds only the in-frame ones, with some missing. The DNA gave D and trimming, while V, J and clone size come from that table. The sample has approximately 180,000 clones, 65% to 85% seen once. The sample taken for sequencing was peripheral blood. The chain has TRBV6-5 and TRBJ2-7; 9 bases fit TRBD2. This clonotype was obtained from a woman in her 40s with COVID-19, enrolled during active disease. The chain's CDR3 is CASSGSPAYEQYF. CDR3 bases: TGTGCCAGTAGCGGGAGTCCTGCTTACGAGCAGTACTTC.